The rows below give T cell receptor beta chains drawn from one sample of a study of blood T cells in healthy people across ages. From the 5' RACE reads, TCRdb called clonotypes with MiXCR, one entry per CDR3 protein. The table records some 1,500,000 distinct CDR3 sequences, roughly two fifths of them present only once. Sequencing was carried out using blood. The receptors were gathered from a woman between 18 and 29 years old in good health. Each CDR3 is given with its conserved first and last residue. A D gene is named only where the DNA matches it firmly. Size is omitted from some rows. Given values are once, few, many or a class for expanded clones.

v_call	clone_size	d_call	j_call	cdr3_aa	cdr3_nt
TRBV20-1	-	-	TRBJ2-3	CSATQDASDPDTQYF	TGCAGTGCTACCCAGGACGCGAGTGATCCAGATACGCAGTATTTT
TRBV27	-	TRBD2	TRBJ2-5	CASSRRGGKETQYF	TGTGCCAGCAGTCGCCGGGGGGGAAAAGAGACCCAGTACTTC
TRBV5-6	few	-	TRBJ2-7	CASSLSGEVSYEQYF	TGTGCCAGCAGCTTGAGTGGAGAGGTCTCCTACGAGCAGTACTTC
TRBV5-1	-	TRBD1	TRBJ1-1	CASSLQGAGEVEAFF	TGCGCCAGCAGCTTACAGGGGGCGGGAGAAGTTGAAGCTTTCTTT
TRBV5-1	few	-	TRBJ1-2	CASSLVPLQGNGYTF	TGCGCCAGCAGCTTGGTCCCCTTACAGGGAAATGGCTACACCTTC
TRBV5-1	-	-	TRBJ2-3	CASSSEGGGPADTQYF	TGCGCCAGCAGCTCAGAAGGGGGGGGCCCGGCAGATACGCAGTATTTT
TRBV12-3/TRBV12-4	-	-	TRBJ2-3	CASSRGQTNTRYF	TGTGCCAGCAGTAGAGGACAGACAAATACGCGGTATTTT
TRBV20-1	few	-	TRBJ1-1	CSGSEQPNTEAFF	TGTAGCGGGTCGGAACAGCCCAACACTGAAGCTTTCTTT
TRBV9	-	TRBD2	TRBJ2-7	CASSVGGLAHEQYF	TGTGCCAGCAGCGTAGGAGGACTAGCTCACGAGCAGTACTTC
TRBV20-1	once	-	TRBJ2-1	CSASDVAGYNEQFF	TGCAGTGCGTCGGACGTGGCGGGGTACAATGAGCAGTTCTTC
TRBV12-3/TRBV12-4	-	-	TRBJ2-3	CASSFIVSSDTQYF	TGTGCCAGCAGTTTTATAGTCAGCTCAGATACGCAGTATTTT
TRBV10-2	-	-	TRBJ1-4	CASKKGRKNEKLFF	TGCGCCAGCAAGAAAGGACGGAAGAATGAAAAACTGTTTTTT
TRBV20-1	few	-	TRBJ1-1	CSARDFIGITEAFF	TGCAGTGCTAGAGATTTCATAGGGATCACTGAAGCTTTCTTT
TRBV12-3/TRBV12-4	-	-	TRBJ1-6	CASSFRQRRNSPLHF	TGTGCCAGCAGTTTCAGGCAGAGAAGAAATTCACCCCTCCACTTT
TRBV4-1	-	TRBD1	TRBJ1-4	CASSQDQGYRGGEKLFF	TGCGCCAGCAGCCAAGATCAAGGTTACAGGGGTGGGGAAAAACTGTTTTTT
TRBV11-2	-	-	TRBJ2-3	CASTVRDAQYF	TGTGCCAGCACCGTCCGGGATGCGCAGTATTTT
TRBV12-3/TRBV12-4	-	TRBD2	TRBJ2-5	CASTPRTRTSCIPQETQYF	TGTGCCAGCACCCCAAGAACACGGACTAGCTGTATACCCCAAGAGACCCAGTACTTC
TRBV6-5	-	TRBD2	TRBJ2-5	CASRGGDPNLQETQYF	TGTGCCAGCCGGGGGGGGGACCCAAACCTCCAAGAGACCCAGTACTTC
TRBV7-2	-	-	TRBJ2-4	CASSLDSNAKNIQYF	TGTGCCAGCAGCTTAGACAGTAATGCCAAAAACATTCAGTACTTC
TRBV20-1	-	TRBD1	TRBJ2-7	CSARWDRAYEQYF	TGCAGTGCTAGGTGGGACAGAGCCTACGAGCAGTACTTC
TRBV7-9	-	-	TRBJ1-2	CASSLAGASYGYTF	TGTGCCAGCAGCTTAGCCGGGGCTTCCTATGGCTACACCTTC
TRBV6-5	-	TRBD2	TRBJ2-1	CASSPSGLAGNEQFF	TGTGCCAGCAGTCCAAGCGGACTAGCGGGAAATGAGCAGTTCTTC
TRBV5-1	-	TRBD1	TRBJ1-1	CASSMKQGARTEAFF	TGCGCCAGCAGCATGAAACAGGGGGCGCGGACTGAAGCTTTCTTT